The 26 T cell receptor beta chains presented below share a single source sample, sequenced in a study of blood T cell repertoires in COVID-19. TCRdb's table, derived via immunoSEQ multiplex PCR, lists solely in-frame clones and lacks some. The sample holds roughly 220,000 clones; over 75% are singletons and the top ten take approximately 6.1%. The material sequenced was peripheral blood. The receptors originated from a man older than 75 with acute or convalescent COVID-19.

This clone has a single count. The rearrangement links TRBV7-3 to TRBJ2-6; D possibly corresponds to TRBD1 (5 bases). V was pared by 3 bases and J by 4 bases, with 13 bases between. Germline-derived CDR1 and CDR2 are SGHTA and FQGTGA. The CDR3 consists of 16 residues. CDR3 nucleotides: TGTGCCAGCAGCTTCCCCGACAGCGCGGGGGCCAACGTCCTGACTTTC. Its translation is CASSFPDSAGANVLTF. The full variable domain, its missing parts supplied by reference TRBV7-3 and TRBJ2-6, is GAGVSQTPSNKVTEKGKYVELRCDPISGHTALYWYRQSLGQGPEFLIYFQGTGAADDSGLPNDRFFAVRPEGSVSTLKIQRTERGDSAVYLCASSFPDSAGANVLTFGAGSRLTVL.

This rearrangement joins TRBV10-3 to TRBJ2-7, with 8 bases that match TRBD2. Trimming at V came to 3 bases and at J to 4 bases, leaving 5 bases not matched to a gene. Germline loops: CDR1 ENHRY, CDR2 SYGVKD. The CDR3 has 14 residues. CDR3 sequence (DNA): TGTGCCATCAGTGACCTAGCGGGCGAATACGAGCAGTACTTC. It translates to CAISDLAGEYEQYF.

This clone appeared once. This chain links TRBV27 with TRBJ2-3, with TRBD1 identical over 8 bases. The CDR3 sequence is 14 residues long. The trim removed 8 bases at V and 2 bases at J, leaving 6 bases unmatched. CDR1 and CDR2 from the germline V gene are MNHEY and SMNVEV (reference sequence). The CDR3 DNA reads as TGTGCCAGCTATCACAGGGGGTTCACAGATACGCAGTATTTT. It is translated as CASYHRGFTDTQYF.

The chain recombines TRBV18 with TRBJ2-1; the match to TRBD2 covers 9 bases. Germline-derived CDR1 and CDR2 are KGHSH and LQKENI. J gave up 2 bases and V 4 bases, and 3 bases lay outside the gene matches. This CDR3 is built from 15 residues. The CDR3 nucleotides read TGTGCCAGCTCACAGCTAGCGGGGACCTACAATGAGCAGTTCTTC. This translates into CASSQLAGTYNEQFF.

This chain connects TRBV11-3 to TRBJ2-3, with D maybe TRBD2 (7 bases). V was pared by 10 bases and J by 4 bases, with 15 bases between. There are 13 residues in the CDR3. Per germline, CDR1 SGHNT and CDR2 YENEEA. The CDR3 here is CATRGEGADTQYF. CDR3 nucleotide sequence: TGTGCCACCCGGGGGGAGGGGGCAGATACGCAGTATTTT.

The rearrangement joins TRBV11-2 to TRBJ2-2; D is perhaps TRBD1 (5 bases). CDR1 and CDR2 from the germline V gene are SGHAT and FQNNGV. The length of the CDR3 is 16 residues. With 1 base removed from V and 3 bases from J, the gap between germline ends came to 12 bases. CDR3 bases: TGTGCCAGCAGCTTAGGACAGTTCCTGTACACCGGGGAGCTGTTTTTT. Residues: CASSLGQFLYTGELFF.

This chain joins TRBV18 and TRBJ1-5; D possibly corresponds to TRBD1 (6 bases). This CDR3 is built from 14 residues. The V end was cut by 4 bases, the J end by 2 bases, with 9 bases between. Germline CDR1 reads KGHSH; CDR2 reads LQKENI. CDR3 nucleotides: TGTGCCAGCTCACTTTCAGGGGGCAATCAGCCCCAGCATTTT. Translating gives CASSLSGGNQPQHF.

The chain joins TRBV4-2 to TRBJ1-2; D is perhaps TRBD1 (6 bases). CDR1 LGHNA and CDR2 YNFKEQ come from the germline V gene. Trimming took 3 bases from V and 8 from J, leaving 22 bases between them. The CDR3 has 16 amino acids. The CDR3 nucleotides are TGTGCCAGCAGCCAGAAGGACAGAGTCCTTGGAGGCGGCTACACCTTC. It encodes CASSQKDRVLGGGYTF.

This chain links TRBV6-5 with TRBJ1-5; D gene uncertain. CDR3 length: 13 amino acids. Trimming shortened V by 0 bases and J by 7 bases, and 7 bases separated the two germline ends. Germline V lookup: CDR1 MNHEY, CDR2 SVGAGI. The CDR3 is CASSYSRGQPQHF. CDR3 nucleotide sequence: TGTGCCAGCAGTTACTCAAGAGGGCAGCCCCAGCATTTT.

The chain uses TRBV6-5 and TRBJ2-7; weak D call: TRBD1 (5 bases). Trimming took off 7 bases at V and 2 bases at J, with 12 bases between the two ends. Germline V gene data show CDR1 as MNHEY and CDR2 as SVGAGI. This CDR3 region has 13 residues. CDR3 nucleotide sequence: TGTGCCAGCAAGGAAGGGGTAGCCTACGAGCAGTACTTC. Its protein is CASKEGVAYEQYF.

The chain joins TRBV9 to TRBJ2-1; 8 nucleotides line up with TRBD2. CDR3 size: 15 residues. Unmatched junction bases numbered 5, after V lost 6 bases and J lost 0 bases. CDR1 SGDLS and CDR2 YYNGEE come from the germline V gene. Here the CDR3 reads CASNPSGSSYNEQFF. CDR3 nucleotide sequence: TGTGCCAGCAATCCAAGCGGGAGCTCCTACAATGAGCAGTTCTTC.

The genes are TRBV7-8 and TRBJ2-6; D unresolved. In germline, CDR1 is SGHVS, CDR2 FQNEAQ. The CDR3 is 17 residues long. Between the trimmed V and J ends, which lost 5 bases and 4 bases, there was a span of 18 bases. CDR3: CASSPETWVSGANVLTF. The CDR3 region has the DNA TGTGCCAGCAGCCCCGAGACATGGGTCTCCGGGGCCAACGTCCTGACTTTC.

V usage is TRBV18 and J usage is TRBJ2-5; 7 nucleotides line up with TRBD2. J gave up 6 bases and V 3 bases, and 4 bases lay outside the gene matches. CDR3 length equals 13 residues. From germline, CDR1 is KGHSH and CDR2 LQKENI. The CDR3 loop reads CASSPGGFQTQYF. In DNA form, the CDR3 reads TGTGCCAGCTCACCCGGGGGGTTCCAGACCCAGTACTTC.

The genes are TRBV9 and TRBJ1-6, with D perhaps TRBD1 (6 bases). V was cut by 2 bases and J by 5 bases, with 11 bases left in between. From germline, CDR1 is SGDLS and CDR2 YYNGEE. The CDR3 is made up of 15 amino acids. The CDR3 spells CASSVVDSDNSPLHF. The DNA for the CDR3 is TGTGCCAGCAGCGTGGTGGACAGCGATAATTCACCCCTCCACTTT.

V usage is TRBV7-2 and J usage is TRBJ1-2, with D possibly being TRBD1 (6 bases). V lost 3 bases, J lost 2 bases, and 7 bases lay in between. Looked up from germline, CDR1 is SGHTA and CDR2 is FQGNSA. This CDR3 is built from 13 residues. CDR3 bases: TGTGCCAGCAGCTTCGACAGGAACTATGGCTACACCTTC. As protein: CASSFDRNYGYTF.

CDR3 in DNA: TGTGCCTGGAGGGGCCCGGACAGGGAGGACTATGGCTACACCTTC. This codes for CAWRGPDREDYGYTF. The genes are TRBV30 and TRBJ1-2, with 8 bases aligning to TRBD1. The trim removed 3 bases at V and 3 bases at J, leaving 9 bases unmatched. Germline CDR1 and CDR2: GTSNPN and SVGIG (reference sequence). CDR3 length: 15 residues.

V gene TRBV4-3 combines with J gene TRBJ2-5; tentative D call: TRBD2 (6 bases). V gave up 5 bases and J gave up 2 bases, with 15 bases separating them. From germline, CDR1 is LGHNA and CDR2 YSLEER. CDR3 length: 15 residues. As DNA, the CDR3 is TGCGCCAGCAGCACCGGGGGTGGGCGGCAAGAGACCCAGTACTTC. The encoded protein is CASSTGGGRQETQYF.

The rearrangement joins TRBV7-2 to TRBJ1-5; 7 positions agree with TRBD1. CDR1 and CDR2 (germline): SGHTA, FQGNSA. CDR3 size: 15 residues. J gave up 4 bases and V 1 base, and 4 bases lay outside the gene matches. The DNA for the CDR3 is TGTGCCAGCAGCTTAGGACAGGGAAAGAATCAGCCCCAGCATTTT. Translating it yields CASSLGQGKNQPQHF.

The V gene is TRBV11-3, the J gene TRBJ2-2; tentatively, D is TRBD2 (5 bases). CDR1 SGHNT and CDR2 YENEEA come from the germline V gene. CDR3 length: 14 residues. The V end lost 3 bases, the J end lost 2 bases, and 7 bases lay between the germline ends. Written as DNA, the CDR3 is TGTGCCAGCAGCTTCCGGGGAAACACCGGGGAGCTGTTTTTT. Translation gives CASSFRGNTGELFF.

For this clone: The same CDR3 is also encoded by other DNA sequences in this sample. The V and J genes are TRBV7-2 and TRBJ2-1, with TRBD2 matching 13 bases. The V gene's germline CDR1 is SGHTA and CDR2 FQGNSA. The CDR3 consists of 16 residues. The V segment lost 1 base and the J segment 7 bases; nucleotides outside the gene matches: 4. For the CDR3, the DNA is TGTGCCAGCAGCTTAGGTACTAGCGGGAGGGTGAATGAGCAGTTCTTC. Translated, it gives CASSLGTSGRVNEQFF.

Notes on this clone: Sequence at one end of the junction differs from germline and may be a read error. This chain uses TRBV28 with TRBJ2-1; possible D gene TRBD1, 6 bases. The germline CDR1 and CDR2 sequences are MDHEN and SYDVKM. The CDR3 has 13 residues. CDR3 DNA: TGTGCCAGCACCCTATTCCGGGACAAAGAGCAGTTCTTC. Its protein product is CASTLFRDKEQFF.

With regard to this clone: Other DNA variants within this sample encode the same CDR3. This chain connects TRBV28 to TRBJ2-5; 8 bases map to TRBD1. V was clipped by 6 bases and J by 5 bases; unmatched bases: 5. The CDR3 spans 13 residues. The germline V gene encodes CDR1 MDHEN and CDR2 SYDVKM. CDR3 residues: CASSRTGSETQYF. CDR3 nucleotide sequence: TGTGCCAGCAGCCGGACAGGGAGTGAGACCCAGTACTTC.

The chain couples TRBV18 to TRBJ1-1, with 10 positions matching TRBD1. V dropped 5 bases and J dropped 3; count of bases not matched to a gene: 6. The V gene's germline CDR1 is KGHSH and CDR2 LQKENI. The CDR3 has 15 amino acids. CDR3 residues: CASSSGQGWDTEAFF. For the CDR3, the DNA is TGTGCCAGCTCATCGGGACAGGGGTGGGACACTGAAGCTTTCTTT.

This chain connects TRBV18 to TRBJ2-1; 7 nucleotides agree with TRBD2. The germline CDR1 and CDR2 sequences are KGHSH and LQKENI. The J segment lost 4 bases and the V segment lost 8 bases, leaving 8 bases of the junction unmatched. The CDR3 has 14 residues. CDR3 sequence reads: CASSPGLNYNEQFF. DNA for the CDR3: TGTGCCAGCAGCCCGGGACTAAATTACAATGAGCAGTTCTTC.

The V and J genes are TRBV27 and TRBJ2-5, with TRBD2 identical over 12 bases. CDR1 MNHEY and CDR2 SMNVEV come from the germline V gene (reference sequence). The ends lost 2 bases at V and 5 bases at J; junction bases unmatched: 15. This CDR3 contains 19 residues. The CDR3 region has the DNA TGTGCCAGCAGTTTAATCCCCCCTAGACTAGCGGGAGACAGGGAGACCCAGTACTTC. Protein sequence: CASSLIPPRLAGDRETQYF.

This chain joins TRBV7-9 and TRBJ2-5; 10 nucleotides agree with TRBD1. J was trimmed by 5 bases and V by 1 base; bases with no gene match: 10. Germline loops: CDR1 SEHNR, CDR2 FQNEAQ (reference sequence). This CDR3 region has 17 residues. Written as DNA, the CDR3 is TGTGCCAGCAGCTTAGATTTGCAGACAGGGGGCCGGGAGACCCAGTACTTC. Translated, it gives CASSLDLQTGGRETQYF. Full variable domain (missing parts from reference TRBV7-9 and TRBJ2-5): DTGVSQNPRHKITKRGQNVTFRCDPISEHNRLYWYRQTLGQGPEFLTYFQNEAQLEKSRLLSDRFSAERPKGSFSTLEIQRTEQGDSAMYLCASSLDLQTGGRETQYFGPGTRLLVL.